This T cell receptor (beta chain) was sequenced in a study of blood T cell repertoires in COVID-19. Background on the study: T cells, B-cell-depleted T cells, or PBMCs supplied cDNA or gDNA.

The CDR3 length is 14 residues. Germline assignment: CDR1 SGHKS and CDR2 YYEKEE (reference sequence). The V end was cut by 2 bases, the J end by 3 bases, with 9 bases between. In the original analysis: Reference gene primer amplification in the assay estimated nucleated cell counts. Produced via immunoSEQ multiplex PCR; TCRdb's table is partial and in-frame only. D and trimming come from the DNA, and the V and J calls and clone size come from that table. Of over 300,000 clones in the sample, approximately 88% were seen once. Participants came from fewer than 25 US areas, aged roughly 18 to 90 years. Participant-given clinical history determined each cohort assignment.

What was sequenced was PBMCs or T cells enriched from blood (not recorded which). This receptor was identified in a woman under 40 with acute COVID-19. The chain combines TRBV5-5 with TRBJ1-3; maybe TRBD1 (5 bases). CDR3 amino acids: CASSLGRDGNTIYF. DNA of the CDR3: TGTGCCAGCAGCTTAGGCAGGGATGGAAACACCATATATTTT.